These 22 T cell receptor beta chains came from one sample sequenced in a study of blood T cells in healthy people across ages (dated by TCRdb to between 2015 and 2016). Library creation used 5' RACE. The second PCR ran for about 6 to 12 cycles and used a J-beta primer mix along with a sample-barcoded 5' primer. Using fastp trimming at Q25 and MiXCR clonotype assembly, TCRdb reanalyzed the public sequencing data and kept in-frame beta chains. Records with the same CDR3 protein are collapsed into one entry carrying the most frequent genes and DNA. The sample table records fewer than 2,000,000 distinct CDR3 sequences; 35% to 50% of these occur just once. In total, the top ten clones hold 20% to 25% of the sample. Sequencing used blood. These receptors were collected from a human donor in good health.

The chain combines TRBV28 with TRBJ2-3; D is possibly TRBD1 (6 bases). This CDR3 spans 15 amino acids. Germline CDR1 MDHEN, CDR2 SYDVKM. V was shortened by 6 bases and J by 9 bases, with 22 bases between the two germline ends. The CDR3 region is CASSNDRTPPDTQYF. The CDR3 region has the DNA TGTGCCAGCAGCAATGACAGGACACCCCCTGACACGCAGTATTTT.

Turning to this clonotype: The germline gene is not matched at one end of the junction; a read error may be the cause. The rearrangement links TRBV3-1 to TRBJ1-1; weak D call: TRBD1 (6 bases). Per the germline V gene, CDR1 is LGHDT and CDR2 is YNNKEL (reference sequence). The CDR3 sequence is 16 residues long. This CDR3 is CASTQGGAQKNTEAFF. The CDR3 nucleotides are TGTGCCAGCACCCAAGGGGGGGCTCAAAAGAACACTGAAGCTTTCTTT.

V and J are TRBV10-3 and TRBJ2-3; 9 bases map to TRBD1. V was pared by 7 bases and J by 0 bases, with 2 bases of the junction left unmatched. In germline, CDR1 is ENHRY, CDR2 SYGVKD. The CDR3 extends over 14 amino acids. The CDR3 here is CAIKGQGSTDTQYF. CDR3 DNA: TGTGCCATCAAGGGACAGGGAAGCACAGATACGCAGTATTTT.

The sample holds many counts of this clonotype. This chain joins TRBV29-1 and TRBJ2-7; a possible D gene is TRBD1 (5 bases). CDR1 SQVTM and CDR2 ANQGSEA come from the germline V gene. The V gene lost 0 bases and the J gene lost 3 bases, with 15 bases spanning the gap. The length of the CDR3 is 15 residues. The CDR3 nucleotides read TGCAGCGTTGAAGATGAGACAGCGACTTACTACGAGCAGTACTTC. Its protein is CSVEDETATYYEQYF.

This clonotype was seen a handful of times. The gene calls are TRBV29-1 and TRBJ2-7; D is undetermined. The CDR3 contains 12 residues. CDR1 is SQVTM, CDR2 ANQGSEA, per germline. With 0 bases removed from V and 3 bases from J, the gap between germline ends came to 6 bases. The CDR3, as DNA: TGCAGCGTTGAAGATGGGATCTACGAGCAGTACTTC. Translation gives CSVEDGIYEQYF.

The CDR3 nucleotides are TGTGCCAGCAGCCAAACAGGGTCTTGGGGAGATACGCAGTATTTT. Translation gives CASSQTGSWGDTQYF. V and J are TRBV4-2 and TRBJ2-3; possibly TRBD1 for D (6 bases). The CDR3 runs to 15 residues. Germline V gene sequence: CDR1 LGHNA, CDR2 YNFKEQ. V gave up 2 bases and J gave up 5 bases, with 14 bases separating them.

This sequence joins TRBV4-1 and TRBJ1-5; a possible D gene is TRBD1 (6 bases). In germline, CDR1 is MGHRA, CDR2 YSYEKL. V lost 0 bases, J lost 0 bases, and 15 bases lay in between. This CDR3 is built from 18 residues. Here the CDR3 DNA reads TGCGCCAGCAGCCAAGATGGGGCGAGGACAGATAGCAATCAGCCCCAGCATTTT. This encodes CASSQDGARTDSNQPQHF.

This clonotype was detected only a few times. The chain employs TRBV29-1 and TRBJ1-1; D gene unclear. Germline V CDR1 and CDR2: SQVTM, ANQGSEA. This CDR3 has 11 amino acids. The ends were cut back, 6 bases at V and 1 base at J, with 6 bases in the middle. CDR3 nucleotide sequence: TGCAGCGTACAAGAGAACACTGAAGCTTTCTTT. Its protein product is CSVQENTEAFF.

V usage is TRBV5-1 and J usage is TRBJ1-6; 8 bases match TRBD1. Germline V gene data show CDR1 as SGHRS and CDR2 as YFSETQ. The CDR3 is made up of 15 amino acids. With V trimmed by 4 bases and J by 7 bases, 7 bases remained unmatched. The DNA for the CDR3 is TGCGCCAGCAGCACCGAGACAGGGGCCAATTCACCCCTCCACTTT. Its translation: CASSTETGANSPLHF.

On this clonotype itself: Compared with germline, one end of the junction differs, possibly owing to a read error. The CDR3 bases are TGTGCCGGCAGCGTCCGGCCAACCACAGATACGCAGTATTTT. It translates to CAGSVRPTTDTQYF. The rearrangement uses TRBV7-3 and TRBJ2-3; D ambiguous. The germline gives CDR1 SGHTA, CDR2 FQGTGA. The CDR3 length is 14 residues.

This clonotype was counted a few times. This chain joins TRBV29-1 and TRBJ2-3; TRBD1 matches 7 bases. The germline CDR1 and CDR2 sequences are SQVTM and ANQGSEA. The CDR3 is 17 residues long. Losses at the gene ends were 3 bases for V and 0 bases for J; bases not matched to a gene: 12. In DNA form, the CDR3 reads TGCAGCGTTGACTCTAGGCTTGGCAGGGGGAGCACAGATACGCAGTATTTT. Protein product: CSVDSRLGRGSTDTQYF.

The chain carries TRBV18 and TRBJ2-6; perhaps TRBD2 as D (5 bases). Trimming took 3 bases from V and 2 from J, leaving 11 bases between them. The CDR3 has 16 amino acids. Germline assignment: CDR1 KGHSH and CDR2 LQKENI. This CDR3 is CASSPRTRAGANVLTF. DNA for the CDR3: TGTGCCAGCTCACCCCGTACTAGGGCTGGGGCCAACGTCCTGACTTTC.

This clonotype was seen a single time. V and J are TRBV7-9 and TRBJ2-5, with D tentatively TRBD1 (5 bases). The DNA end lines up better with TRBJ2-7; the J call may be wrong. Germline assignment: CDR1 SEHNR and CDR2 FQNEAQ (reference sequence). This CDR3 contains 13 residues. The CDR3 protein is CASSIRVVHEQYF. Written as DNA, the CDR3 is TGTGCCAGCAGCATCAGGGTAGTCCACGAGCAGTACTTC.

The gene calls are TRBV12-3 or TRBV12-4 and TRBJ2-7; D may be TRBD2 (5 bases). The CDR3 has 16 residues. The V end lost 5 bases, the J end lost 0 bases, and 17 bases lay between the germline ends. The CDR3 loop reads CASSRRTDSYSYEQYF. The CDR3 nucleotides are TGTGCCAGCAGTCGCCGGACTGACTCCTACTCCTACGAGCAGTACTTC.

Notes on this clonotype: It is likely a read error, because the conserved phenylalanine at the end of the CDR3 is missing. V and J are TRBV7-2 and TRBJ2-5; D ambiguous. V dropped 4 bases and J dropped 1 base, with 10 bases sitting between them. The CDR3 has 14 residues. Germline assignment: CDR1 SGHTA and CDR2 FQGNSA. As DNA, the CDR3 is TGTGCCAGCAGCTCACCCCCTTTCCAAGAGACCCAGTACGTC. It translates to CASSSPPFQETQYV.

The chain carries TRBV28 and TRBJ2-7; TRBD1 matches at 8 bases. The J call may be in error: the DNA end matches TRBJ2-5 better. Germline V CDR1 and CDR2: MDHEN, SYDVKM. There are 14 residues in the CDR3. The CDR3, as DNA: TGTGCCAGCAGCGGACAGGGTCCCGGAGAGACCCAGTACTTC. Protein: CASSGQGPGETQYF.

This clonotype has a handful of counts. The rearrangement joins TRBV12-3 or TRBV12-4 to TRBJ1-2, with D possibly TRBD1 on 5 matching bases. CDR3 length: 14 amino acids. The V and J ends lost 3 bases and 6 bases respectively, with 14 bases between them. DNA of the CDR3: TGTGCCAGCAGTTTGGAGGGGCTCAGAAATGGCTACACCTTC. Translated, it gives CASSLEGLRNGYTF.

This rearrangement joins TRBV11-2 to TRBJ1-2, with D maybe TRBD1 (6 bases). CDR1 and CDR2 from the germline V gene are SGHAT and FQNNGV. This CDR3 is 14 amino acids long. The ends were cut back, 5 bases at V and 8 bases at J, with 18 bases in the middle. The CDR3 region has the DNA TGTGCCAGCAGCACGACAGGTGGTTTGGTCGGCTACACCTTC. Translation: CASSTTGGLVGYTF.

This clonotype was seen repeatedly, ten times or more. This chain joins TRBV7-8 and TRBJ2-7, with 10 bases aligning to TRBD2. This CDR3 is built from 17 residues. Unmatched junction bases numbered 19, after V lost 5 bases and J lost 9 bases. Per germline, CDR1 SGHVS and CDR2 FQNEAQ. The CDR3 loop is CASSLFTGTSGISGQYF. The CDR3 DNA reads TGTGCCAGCAGCCTCTTCACGGGAACTAGCGGGATCTCTGGGCAGTACTTC.

A few counts support this clonotype. One junction end disagrees with the germline gene, perhaps due to a read error. The chain is built from TRBV6-5 and TRBJ2-3, with D possibly matching TRBD1 (5 bases). Germline V gives CDR1 MNHEY, CDR2 SVGAGI. The CDR3 contains 15 residues. DNA of the CDR3: TGTGCCAGCAACTCAGGGAATCCAAGCACAGATACTCAGTATTTT. As protein: CASNSGNPSTDTQYF.

J is TRBJ1-2 and V is TRBV24-1; no definite D call. V gave up 0 bases and J gave up 4 bases, with 5 bases separating them. The CDR3 runs to 13 residues. CDR1 is KGHDR, CDR2 SFDVKD, per germline. Here the CDR3 reads CATSDLDTYGYTF. For the CDR3, the DNA is TGTGCCACCAGTGATTTGGACACCTATGGCTACACCTTC.

Only a few counts were recorded for this clonotype. The CDR3 DNA sequence: TGTGCCAGCAGTGAGTACTCAGGACGGTCCTACGAGCAGTACTTC. It yields the protein CASSEYSGRSYEQYF. The chain is built from TRBV2 and TRBJ2-7; D call uncertain. CDR1 SNHLY and CDR2 FYNNEI come from the germline V gene. The CDR3 is made up of 15 amino acids. V was trimmed by 3 bases and J by 1 base, leaving 13 bases between them.